This is a list of T cell receptor beta chains from one sample in a study of cytomegalovirus exposure and HLA in healthy donors. Clones were read by immunoSEQ multiplex PCR, and TCRdb kept only the in-frame ones, dropping some. Listed are 38,000 or so clones; 8.9% falls within the top ten. Specimen: PBMCs. The origin of the receptors is a man aged 40-55 years in good health and CMV-seropositive. CDR3s include the opening cysteine and the closing phenylalanine or tryptophan. Each record gives: J gene, V gene, CDR3 protein.

>TRBJ2-7|TRBV7-3
CASSLPSAPYEQYF
>TRBJ2-2|TRBV6-1
CASRTSGGNGELFF
>TRBJ2-1|TRBV4-2
CASSQVAGGNEQFF
>TRBJ2-5|TRBV5-1
CASSPQGAETQYF
>TRBJ1-3|TRBV7-9
CASNLASTGAGNTIYF
>TRBJ2-3|TRBV7-3
CASSPGQGNTQYF
>TRBJ2-1|TRBV10-3
CAISGQGGLGEQFF
>TRBJ1-2|TRBV19
CASSIQGMRNYGYTF
>TRBJ1-1|TRBV5-1
CASSLIGQGSEAFF
>TRBJ2-3|TRBV14
CASSQWGPRDTQYF
>TRBJ2-7|TRBV28
CASSSPAGSSYEQYF
>TRBJ1-1|TRBV29-1
CSVERTGGVETEAFF
>TRBJ1-2|TRBV11-2
CASSSNRDTPTGGYTF
>TRBJ1-1|TRBV18
CASSPTTGDHTEAFF
>TRBJ2-2|TRBV15
CATSPSNRDRGNTGELFF
>TRBJ2-3|TRBV7-2
CASRTRITSNADTQYF
>TRBJ1-3|TRBV5-1
CASSPWTGGINTIYF
>TRBJ2-2|TRBV9
CASSVTQGSTGELFF
>TRBJ2-1|TRBV2
CASSELAGGYNEQFF
>TRBJ2-7|TRBV4-3
CASSQDNRGDYEQYF
>TRBJ2-7|TRBV19
CASSSGTADYEQYF
>TRBJ1-6|TRBV9
CASGQDNSPLHF